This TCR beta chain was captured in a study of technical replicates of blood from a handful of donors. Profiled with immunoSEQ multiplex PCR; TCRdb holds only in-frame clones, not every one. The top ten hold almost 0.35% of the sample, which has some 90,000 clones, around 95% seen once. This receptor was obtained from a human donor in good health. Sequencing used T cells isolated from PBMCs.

The CDR3, as DNA: TGTGCCAGCAGTTCAATCAGGGAGCAGTTCTTC. This encodes CASSSIREQFF. The chain recombines TRBV9 with TRBJ2-1, with D unresolved. Germline values: CDR1 SGDLS, CDR2 YYNGEE. This CDR3 spans 11 amino acids. V was pared by 5 bases and J by 10 bases, with 10 bases between.